The 23 T cell receptor beta chains given below trace back to one sample, sequenced in a study of monozygotic twins with inflammatory bowel disease. One entry per CDR3 protein, without DNA, is what TCRdb gives after re-calling the 5' RACE reads. Its listing shows about 210,000 distinct CDR3 sequences. Sequences were obtained from blood. Every receptor here comes from a human donor with ulcerative colitis or Crohn's disease, or a healthy co-twin of an affected twin (not recorded which).

The rearrangement links TRBV5-1 to TRBJ1-1. CDR1 SGHRS and CDR2 YFSETQ come from the germline V gene. The CDR3 totals 14 residues. The CDR3 sequence: CASGPSAGSTEAFF. The whole variable domain, filled in from reference TRBV5-1 and TRBJ1-1, reads KAGVTQTPRYLIKTRGQQVTLSCSPISGHRSVSWYQQTPGQGLQFLFEYFSETQRNKGNFPGRFSGRQFSNSRSEMNVSTLELGDSALYLCASGPSAGSTEAFFGQGTRLTVV.

The chain couples TRBV11-2 to TRBJ1-1. Germline CDR1 is SGHAT and CDR2 is FQNNGV. The CDR3 runs 12 residues. The CDR3 here is CASSLYSDEAFF.

The chain links TRBV15 to TRBJ2-4; TCRdb gives TRBD2 as the D gene, but with no DNA this cannot be confirmed. Germline V lookup: CDR1 LNHNV, CDR2 YYDKDF (reference sequence). This CDR3 is built from 18 residues. The CDR3 protein is CATSRDLASGSTINIQYF.

V usage is TRBV5-8 and J usage is TRBJ1-2; the TRBD1 assignment by TCRdb is unverifiable without DNA. The CDR3 is 14 amino acids. CDR1 is SGHTS, CDR2 YDEGEE, per germline. The CDR3 protein is CASSRNRGSFGYTF.

The chain employs TRBV6-1 and TRBJ1-2; TCRdb reports TRBD1, a call that lacks DNA to check it against. Per germline, CDR1 MNHNS and CDR2 SASEGT. The CDR3 has 15 residues. The CDR3 loop is CASSLQRRDSVGYTF.

This chain uses TRBV2 with TRBJ1-5; TCRdb's D gene call, TRBD1, goes unchecked for lack of DNA. The CDR3 runs 11 residues. Per germline, CDR1 SNHLY and CDR2 FYNNEI. The CDR3 sequence: CASSQGQPQHF.

J is TRBJ2-5 and V is TRBV7-9; TCRdb proposes TRBD2, but this gene call is untestable without DNA. Germline CDR1 and CDR2: SEHNR and FQNEAQ (reference sequence). This CDR3 is built from 14 residues. The CDR3 spells CASSPGVPQETQYF.

The genes are TRBV12-3 or TRBV12-4 and TRBJ1-2; the TCRdb call, TRBD1, lacks DNA for checking. This CDR3 comprises 13 residues. CDR3 in amino acids: CASSLDRGSGYTF.

V usage is TRBV5-6 and J usage is TRBJ2-1; TCRdb reports TRBD1, a call that lacks DNA to check it against. The CDR3 loop spans 15 amino acids. CDR1 SGHDT and CDR2 YYEEEE come from the germline V gene. CDR3: CASSLVSGAGNEQFF.

The chain links TRBV29-1 to TRBJ1-1; there is no DNA to check the TCRdb D call of TRBD1. The V gene's germline CDR1 is SQVTM and CDR2 ANQGSEA. CDR3 size: 11 residues. CDR3 amino acids: CSGGVGTEAFF.

The chain has TRBV7-3 and TRBJ1-2; TCRdb designates TRBD1, a call that cannot be tested without DNA. This CDR3 comprises 15 residues. Germline V gene lookup returns CDR1 SGHTA and CDR2 FQGTGA. CDR3 protein: CASSLTSSGTAGYTF.

This sequence joins TRBV5-1 and TRBJ2-3; TCRdb reports TRBD2, a call that lacks DNA to check it against. The CDR3 runs to 14 residues. Germline V gives CDR1 SGHRS, CDR2 YFSETQ. The CDR3 sequence is CASSASAANKKQYF.

The chain uses TRBV27 and TRBJ2-1. The germline gives CDR1 MNHEY, CDR2 SMNVEV (reference sequence). The CDR3 totals 13 residues. The CDR3 is CASRQTGYNEQFF.

The chain joins TRBV15 to TRBJ2-6; TCRdb gives TRBD2 as the D gene, but with no DNA this cannot be confirmed. Germline V CDR1 and CDR2: LNHNV, YYDKDF (reference sequence). CDR3 length equals 15 residues. CDR3 sequence reads: CATAGQTSGANVLTF. Variable domain in full (rest from reference TRBV15 and TRBJ2-6): DAMVIQNPRYQVTQFGKPVTLSCSQTLNHNVMYWYQQKSSQAPKLLFHYYDKDFNNEADTPDNFQSRRPNTSFCFLDIRSPGLGDTAMYLCATAGQTSGANVLTFGAGSRLTVL.

This chain joins TRBV4-1 and TRBJ1-4; TCRdb's D gene call, TRBD1, goes unchecked for lack of DNA. The V gene's germline CDR1 is MGHRA and CDR2 YSYEKL. There are 16 residues in the CDR3. This chain's CDR3 is CASSPPGVVTNEKLFF.

This chain joins TRBV20-1 and TRBJ1-5; TCRdb calls TRBD1, which cannot be checked without DNA. The CDR3 has 15 amino acids. Germline CDR1 DFQATT, CDR2 SNEGSKA (reference sequence). The CDR3 is CSASSGPTGYQPQHF.

The chain recombines TRBV4-2 with TRBJ2-1; TCRdb's D call, TRBD2, is unchecked because there is no DNA. Germline lookup yields CDR1 LGHNA and CDR2 YNFKEQ. The CDR3 spans 13 residues. The CDR3 is CASSQDKGSEQFF.

The J gene is TRBJ1-5, the V gene TRBV30; TCRdb indicates TRBD1, and absent DNA this call remains unverified. The CDR3 runs to 13 residues. Germline CDR1 and CDR2: GTSNPN and SVGIG (reference sequence). Here the CDR3 reads CAWSAAGVQPQHF. The full variable domain, with the rest looked up from reference TRBV30 and TRBJ1-5, is SQTIHQWPATLVQPVGSPLSLECTVEGTSNPNLYWYRQAAGRGLQLLFYSVGIGQISSEVPQNLSASRPQDRQFILSSKKLLLSDSGFYLCAWSAAGVQPQHFGDGTRLSIL.

The chain uses TRBV7-9 and TRBJ2-3. Looked up from germline, CDR1 is SEHNR and CDR2 is FQNEAQ (reference sequence). The CDR3 length is 12 residues. Here the CDR3 reads CASSSSTDTQYF.

V gene TRBV7-2 combines with J gene TRBJ2-3; TCRdb's D call, TRBD1, is unchecked because there is no DNA. This CDR3 spans 14 amino acids. Germline V gives CDR1 SGHTA, CDR2 FQGNSA. This CDR3 reads CASSLSPAVDTQYF. Together with reference TRBV7-2 and TRBJ2-3, the CDR3 gives the full variable domain: GAGVSQSPSNKVTEKGKDVELRCDPISGHTALYWYRQSLGQGLEFLIYFQGNSAPDKSGLPSDRFSAERTGGSVSTLTIQRTQQEDSAVYLCASSLSPAVDTQYFGPGTRLTVL.

The V gene is TRBV20-1, the J gene TRBJ1-3. Germline-derived CDR1 and CDR2 are DFQATT and SNEGSKA (reference sequence). CDR3 size: 14 residues. CDR3 sequence reads: CSARNGFSGNTIYF.

This chain uses TRBV7-3 with TRBJ2-1; absent DNA, TCRdb's TRBD2 call cannot be checked. The germline V gene has CDR1 SGHTA and CDR2 FQGTGA. The CDR3 totals 21 residues. The CDR3 is CASSFRGFGLAGKPIYNEQFF. Variable domain in full (rest from reference TRBV7-3 and TRBJ2-1): GAGVSQTPSNKVTEKGKYVELRCDPISGHTALYWYRQSLGQGPEFLIYFQGTGAADDSGLPNDRFFAVRPEGSVSTLKIQRTERGDSAVYLCASSFRGFGLAGKPIYNEQFFGPGTRLTVL.

The chain employs TRBV6-1 and TRBJ2-5; the D gene TCRdb calls, TRBD2, cannot be checked with no DNA. This CDR3 has 15 amino acids. CDR1 is MNHNS and CDR2 is SASEGT in the germline V gene. Here the CDR3 reads CASTGLAGPQETQYF.